The 27 T cell receptor beta chains presented below share a single source sample, sequenced in a study of monozygotic twins with cystic fibrosis. Profiled with immunoSEQ multiplex PCR; TCRdb holds only in-frame clones, not every one. The sample consists of 30,000 to 35,000 clones, over 60% of them appearing once. Sequencing was performed on blood. These receptors originate from a girl aged 5 to 17 with cystic fibrosis.

The rearrangement links TRBV5-1 to TRBJ1-4; D call uncertain. The germline V and J ends were trimmed by 0 bases and 0 bases, with 6 bases remaining between them. Germline assignment: CDR1 SGHRS and CDR2 YFSETQ. CDR3 length: 15 residues. The CDR3 reads CASSLAVSTNEKLFF. The CDR3 nucleotides read TGCGCCAGCAGCTTGGCCGTCTCAACTAATGAAAAACTGTTTTTT.

As DNA, the CDR3 is TGTGCCAGCAGTTACCCTACCGCAACTAATGAAAAACTGTTTTTT. Translated, it gives CASSYPTATNEKLFF. The chain is built from TRBV6-6 and TRBJ1-4; the D is unclear. CDR1 and CDR2 from the germline V gene are MNHNY and SVGAGI (reference sequence). The V end was cut by 2 bases, the J end by 0 bases, with 7 bases between. This CDR3 is built from 15 residues.

This clone was recorded only once. V is TRBV6-1 and J is TRBJ2-7, with D perhaps TRBD2 (6 bases). The germline CDR1 and CDR2 sequences are MNHNS and SASEGT. This CDR3 comprises 14 residues. V was shortened by 7 bases and J by 1 base, with 14 bases between the two germline ends. This CDR3 is CASTPLRGSYEQYV. CDR3 sequence (DNA): TGTGCCAGCACCCCTCTCCGGGGGTCCTACGAGCAGTACGTC.

V gene TRBV7-2 combines with J gene TRBJ1-1; D may be TRBD1 (6 bases). The CDR3 is 15 residues long. V lost 7 bases and J lost 4, with 19 bases in between. Germline CDR1 and CDR2: SGHTA and FQGNSA. The CDR3 loop reads CASKKGVEISTEAFF. CDR3 DNA sequence: TGTGCCAGCAAGAAGGGGGTAGAGATTAGCACTGAAGCTTTCTTT.

The chain carries TRBV7-2 and TRBJ2-7, with 8 bases identical to TRBD2. CDR1 and CDR2 from the germline V gene are SGHTA and FQGNSA. J lost 5 bases, V lost 1 base, and 13 bases had no gene match. The CDR3 extends over 17 amino acids. CDR3 DNA: TGTGCCAGCAGCTTAGTAGCCCCCAAGCGGGGGATCCACGAGCAGTACTTC. Translated, it gives CASSLVAPKRGIHEQYF.

This clone was picked up one time. V gene TRBV5-1 combines with J gene TRBJ1-3; D gene ambiguous. The CDR3 length is 15 residues. CDR1 is SGHRS, CDR2 YFSETQ, per germline. V dropped 8 bases and J dropped 0 bases, with 15 bases sitting between them. CDR3 in DNA: TGCGCCAGTAGGGCCAGCCTTTCCTCTGGAAACACCATATATTTT. This gives the protein CASRASLSSGNTIYF.

This rearrangement joins TRBV2 to TRBJ2-2; 10 nucleotides line up with TRBD2. This CDR3 spans 19 amino acids. Looked up from germline, CDR1 is SNHLY and CDR2 is FYNNEI. The junction had 16 bases not matched to a gene; V was cut back by 3 bases and J by 6 bases. CDR3 sequence: CASSESKRGPSGSPGELFF. In nucleotides, the CDR3 is TGTGCCAGCAGTGAGTCCAAGCGCGGGCCTAGCGGGAGCCCCGGGGAGCTGTTTTTT.

This chain links TRBV12-5 with TRBJ2-7; possible D gene TRBD2, 5 bases. Germline CDR1 reads LGHNT; CDR2 reads FRNRAP. CDR3 length equals 18 residues. V lost 2 bases, J lost 0 bases, and 20 bases lay in between. CDR3 in amino acids: CASGLSPRLAASSYEQYV. The CDR3 coding sequence is TGTGCTAGTGGTTTGTCCCCCCGGCTAGCCGCAAGCTCCTACGAGCAGTACGTC.

The rearrangement uses TRBV2 and TRBJ1-1, with 7 positions matching TRBD1. With 10 bases clipped from V and 4 bases from J, the junction kept 12 bases outside the gene matches. Germline V gene data show CDR1 as SNHLY and CDR2 as FYNNEI. The CDR3 has 14 amino acids. The CDR3 spells CANIAPGGSTEAFF. The CDR3 coding sequence is TGTGCCAACATCGCACCAGGGGGGTCCACTGAAGCTTTCTTT. Based on the CDR3 plus reference TRBV2 and TRBJ1-1, the full variable domain is EPEVTQTPSHQVTQMGQEVILRCVPISNHLYFYWYRQILGQKVEFLVSFYNNEISEKSEIFDDQFSVERPDGSNFTLKIRSTKLEDSAMYFCANIAPGGSTEAFFGQGTRLTVV.

About this clone: One end of the junction fails to match germline, which may point to a read error. The chain combines TRBV18 with TRBJ2-5; D is undetermined. Germline CDR1 reads KGHSH; CDR2 reads LQKENI. The CDR3 extends over 13 amino acids. CDR3 sequence (DNA): TGTGCCAGCTCACCATCCCCCCAAGCGACCCAGTACTTC. Its translation: CASSPSPQATQYF.

The V call is TRBV5-1, the J call TRBJ2-1; tentatively, D is TRBD2 (5 bases). Germline CDR1 SGHRS, CDR2 YFSETQ. This CDR3 contains 13 residues. V was cut by 3 bases and J by 7 bases, with 11 bases left in between. The CDR3 spells CASSSDPGNEQFF. The CDR3 DNA sequence: TGCGCCAGCAGCTCCGACCCGGGGAATGAGCAGTTCTTC. Looking up the rest from reference TRBV5-1 and TRBJ2-1 gives the full variable domain: KAGVTQTPRYLIKTRGQQVTLSCSPISGHRSVSWYQQTPGQGLQFLFEYFSETQRNKGNFPGRFSGRQFSNSRSEMNVSTLELGDSALYLCASSSDPGNEQFFGPGTRLTVL.

V usage is TRBV7-9 and J usage is TRBJ2-2; D unresolved. Per germline, CDR1 SEHNR and CDR2 FQNEAQ (reference sequence). V dropped 1 base and J dropped 10 bases, with 10 bases sitting between them. The CDR3 is made up of 13 amino acids. CDR3 in DNA: TGTGCCAGCAGCTTAGATCGGGTCGTGGAGCTGTTTTTT. Its protein product is CASSLDRVVELFF.

The chain combines TRBV15 with TRBJ2-5; 7 positions agree with TRBD2. The length of the CDR3 is 17 residues. After removal of 0 bases from V and 2 bases from J, the junction contained 9 bases not matched to a gene. The germline V gene encodes CDR1 LNHNV and CDR2 YYDKDF (reference sequence). The CDR3 is CATSRDRASGVQETQYF. The CDR3 bases are TGTGCCACCAGCAGAGATAGGGCTAGCGGCGTTCAAGAGACCCAGTACTTC.

Worth noting for this clone: Distinct nucleotide sequences in the sample also encode this CDR3. The genes are TRBV28 and TRBJ2-7; D unclear. From germline, CDR1 is MDHEN and CDR2 SYDVKM. The germline V and J ends were trimmed by 3 bases and 2 bases, with 5 bases remaining between them. The CDR3 loop spans 12 amino acids. The CDR3: CASSFSAYEQYF. The CDR3 DNA is TGTGCCAGCAGTTTCTCGGCCTACGAGCAGTACTTC. The variable domain in full, completed from reference TRBV28 and TRBJ2-7, reads DVKVTQSSRYLVKRTGEKVFLECVQDMDHENMFWYRQDPGLGLRLIYFSYDVKMKEKGDIPEGYSVSREKKERFSLILESASTNQTSMYLCASSFSAYEQYFGPGTRLTVT.

This clone was picked up a small number of times. The chain is built from TRBV28 and TRBJ1-5; D uncertain. With 4 bases removed from V and 0 bases from J, the gap between germline ends came to 7 bases. CDR3 length: 14 amino acids. Germline CDR1 MDHEN, CDR2 SYDVKM. As DNA, the CDR3 is TGTGCCAGCAGTTGGACGAGTAGCAATCAGCCCCAGCATTTT. Protein: CASSWTSSNQPQHF.

The CDR3, as DNA: TGCAGCGTTGCCCCTCGGTACGACAGGGGGGCGGGCTACACCTTC. Translated: CSVAPRYDRGAGYTF. The chain employs TRBV29-1 and TRBJ1-2; 9 bases align to TRBD1. CDR1 is SQVTM, CDR2 ANQGSEA, per germline. The CDR3 is made up of 15 amino acids. The V segment lost 4 bases and the J segment 8 bases; nucleotides outside the gene matches: 14.

V is TRBV4-1 and J is TRBJ2-1; D not resolved. Looked up from germline, CDR1 is MGHRA and CDR2 is YSYEKL. Trimming cost V 1 base and J 0 bases, with 7 bases left between them. CDR3 size: 15 residues. The CDR3 region is CASSQGPSSYNEQFF. Written as DNA, the CDR3 is TGCGCCAGCAGCCAAGGCCCGAGCTCCTACAATGAGCAGTTCTTC.

This clone was detected once. The chain is built from TRBV4-3 and TRBJ2-1; 7 bases fit TRBD2. CDR3 length: 18 amino acids. The germline gives CDR1 LGHNA, CDR2 YSLEER. V dropped 0 bases and J dropped 3; count of bases not matched to a gene: 11. CDR3 sequence: CASSQDRGRLAVYNEQFF. The CDR3, as DNA: TGCGCCAGCAGCCAAGACCGCGGCAGGCTAGCGGTCTACAATGAGCAGTTCTTC.

The J gene is TRBJ2-2, the V gene TRBV7-2, with TRBD2 identical over 9 bases. V dropped 3 bases and J dropped 0; count of bases not matched to a gene: 2. CDR1 SGHTA and CDR2 FQGNSA come from the germline V gene. There are 16 residues in the CDR3. The CDR3 sequence is CASSFLAGTNTGELFF. CDR3 DNA: TGTGCCAGCAGCTTCCTAGCGGGAACGAACACCGGGGAGCTGTTTTTT.

This chain connects TRBV4-1 to TRBJ1-5; D remains unclear. The CDR3 has 13 amino acids. Trimming removed 0 bases from V and 4 bases from J, with 4 bases in between. Germline V CDR1 and CDR2: MGHRA, YSYEKL. As DNA, the CDR3 is TGCGCCAGCAGCCAAGATGGGAATCAGCCCCAGCATTTT. It is translated as CASSQDGNQPQHF.

The chain uses TRBV7-3 and TRBJ2-3; 8 bases align to TRBD2. Trimming took 0 bases from V and 7 from J; bases not matched to a gene: 6. The CDR3 covers 15 residues. From germline, CDR1 is SGHTA and CDR2 FQGTGA. CDR3 in DNA: TGTGCCAGCAGCTTAACGTCGGGAGGGCGGAATACGCAGTATTTT. It specifies CASSLTSGGRNTQYF.

The chain recombines TRBV5-6 with TRBJ2-6; a weak D match, TRBD1 (6 bases). The CDR3 has 17 residues. V was cut by 0 bases and J by 0 bases, with 10 bases left in between. CDR1 is SGHDT, CDR2 YYEEEE, per germline. The CDR3 nucleotides read TGTGCCAGCAGCTTGGGCAGGGGTAACTCTGGGGCCAACGTCCTGACTTTC. Its translation is CASSLGRGNSGANVLTF.

This clone has a single count. The chain combines TRBV15 with TRBJ1-1; D remains ambiguous. With 9 bases removed from V and 1 base from J, the gap between germline ends came to 6 bases. The CDR3 totals 11 residues. Per germline, CDR1 LNHNV and CDR2 YYDKDF (reference sequence). CDR3 in amino acids: CATRGNTEAFF. The DNA for the CDR3 is TGTGCCACACGGGGGAACACTGAAGCTTTCTTT.

This chain joins TRBV6-5 and TRBJ1-5; the D is unclear. Germline values: CDR1 MNHEY, CDR2 SVGAGI. The CDR3 totals 13 residues. V was clipped by 5 bases and J by 1 base, with 6 bases between them. The CDR3: CASSITSNQPQHF. DNA for the CDR3: TGTGCCAGCAGTATCACAAGCAATCAGCCCCAGCATTTT.

For the CDR3, the DNA is TGTGCCAGCTACGGGACTTTGAACACCGGGGAGCTGTTTTTT. Protein product: CASYGTLNTGELFF. The genes are TRBV18 and TRBJ2-2; maybe TRBD2 (6 bases). The CDR3 sequence is 14 residues long. Germline assignment: CDR1 KGHSH and CDR2 LQKENI. V was trimmed by 7 bases and J by 1 base, leaving 10 bases between them.

V and J are TRBV23-1 and TRBJ1-2; maybe TRBD1 (6 bases). TRBV23-1 is classed as an ORF, of uncertain function. V lost 2 bases to trimming and J lost 8 bases, with 24 bases between them. This CDR3 spans 17 amino acids. Here the CDR3 DNA reads TGCGCCAGCAGTCAAGTAGGACAGACACCCTTCTTACGCGGCTACACCTTC. Its translation: CASSQVGQTPFLRGYTF.

The rearrangement links TRBV7-6 to TRBJ2-5; 8 bases are a match to TRBD2. Germline CDR1 is SGHVS and CDR2 is FNYEAQ. The CDR3 is 15 residues long. The V gene end was trimmed by 1 base and the J gene end by 5 bases; junction bases not matched to a gene: 6. CDR3 sequence (DNA): TGTGCCAGCAGCTTAGGAGCGGGAGTATGGGAGACCCAGTACTTC. Amino acid sequence: CASSLGAGVWETQYF.